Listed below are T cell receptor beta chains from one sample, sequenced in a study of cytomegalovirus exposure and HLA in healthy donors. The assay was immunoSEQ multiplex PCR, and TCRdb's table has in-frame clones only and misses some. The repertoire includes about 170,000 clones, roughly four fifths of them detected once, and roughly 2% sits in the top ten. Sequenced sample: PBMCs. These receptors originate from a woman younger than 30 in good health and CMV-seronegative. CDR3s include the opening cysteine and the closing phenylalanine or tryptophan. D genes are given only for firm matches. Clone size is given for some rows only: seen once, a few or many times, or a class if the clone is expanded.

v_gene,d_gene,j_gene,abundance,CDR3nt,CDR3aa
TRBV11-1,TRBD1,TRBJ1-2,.,TGTGCCAGCAGCGGGAGGACAGGAGACTATGGCTACACCTTC,CASSGRTGDYGYTF
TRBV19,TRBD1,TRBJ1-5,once,TGTGCCAGTAGTTGGGACAGTCATCAGCCCCAGCATTTT,CASSWDSHQPQHF
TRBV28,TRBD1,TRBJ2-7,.,TGTGCCAGCAGCTCCACGATTACAGGGGCTGGGGCTCACGAGCAGTACTTC,CASSSTITGAGAHEQYF
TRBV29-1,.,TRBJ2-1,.,TGCAGCGTGGACACCTACAATGAGCAGTTCTTC,CSVDTYNEQFF
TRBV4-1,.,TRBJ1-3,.,TGCGCCAGCAGCCAGGACAACTCTGGAAACACCATATATTTT,CASSQDNSGNTIYF
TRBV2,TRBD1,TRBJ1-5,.,TGTGCCAGCAGTAAGGACAGGGAGGGGTTGAGCAATCAGCCCCAGCATTTT,CASSKDREGLSNQPQHF
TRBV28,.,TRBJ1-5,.,TGTGCCAGCAGTCCTAGGGGGGGGAGCAATCAGCCCCAGCATTTT,CASSPRGGSNQPQHF
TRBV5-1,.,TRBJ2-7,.,TGCGCCAGCAGCTTCTGGCGGGCCCCCTACGAGCAGTACTTC,CASSFWRAPYEQYF
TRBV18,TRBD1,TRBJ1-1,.,TGTGCCAGCTCACCGGCTTTAGGACAGGGGGCTGAAGCTTTCTTT,CASSPALGQGAEAFF
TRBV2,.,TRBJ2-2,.,TGTGCCAGCAGTGAGGTTTATCGGTTGGGGGAGCTGTTTTTT,CASSEVYRLGELFF
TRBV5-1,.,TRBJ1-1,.,TGCGCCAGCAGCTTGAAAGGGGACTCGGTGGGGGACACTGAAGCTTTCTTT,CASSLKGDSVGDTEAFF
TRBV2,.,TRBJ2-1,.,TGTGCCAGCAAAGGCGCTAATCGGGGCAATGAGCAGTTCTTC,CASKGANRGNEQFF
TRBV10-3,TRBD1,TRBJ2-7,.,TGTGCCGTCCGACAGGGGGGGAGCTACGAGCAGTACTTC,CAVRQGGSYEQYF
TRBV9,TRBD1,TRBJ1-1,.,TGTGCCAGCAGCGCGGGGGACAGCGCCCGGATTAACGCTGAAGCTTTCTTT,CASSAGDSARINAEAFF
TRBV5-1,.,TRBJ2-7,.,TGCGCCAGCAGCCCCTCCTCCCAGGCACGGTACGAGCAGTACTTC,CASSPSSQARYEQYF
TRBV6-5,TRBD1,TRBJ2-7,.,TGTGCCAGCAGTTACCAGACAGGGGCATATTCCTACGAGCAGTACTTC,CASSYQTGAYSYEQYF
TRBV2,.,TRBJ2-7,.,TGTGCCAGCAGGGGAGGCGAAGGTCCCTACGAGCAGTACTTC,CASRGGEGPYEQYF
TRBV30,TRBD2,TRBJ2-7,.,TGTGCCTGGAGTTCAAAGGGACCGGGAGGGTCCTACGAGCAGTACTTC,CAWSSKGPGGSYEQYF
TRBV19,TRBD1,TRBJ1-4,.,TGTGCCAGTAGTATTTTAGGACAGGGGGACGAAAAACTGTTTTTT,CASSILGQGDEKLFF
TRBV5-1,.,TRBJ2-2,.,TGCGCCAGCAGCTTTGTCGGCGCGGGCACCGGGGAGCTGTTTTTT,CASSFVGAGTGELFF
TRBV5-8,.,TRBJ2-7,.,TGTGCCAGCAGCTTGTATAATAGCTACGAGCAGTACTTC,CASSLYNSYEQYF
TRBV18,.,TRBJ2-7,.,TGTGCCAGCTCACCTGGGACCAGGGGTTCCTACGAGCAGTACTTC,CASSPGTRGSYEQYF
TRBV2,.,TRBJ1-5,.,TGTGCCAGCAGTGTGGGCCGTAGCAATCAGCCCCAGCATTTT,CASSVGRSNQPQHF
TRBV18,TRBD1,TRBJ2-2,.,TGTGCCAGCTCACCGCAGGGGGACACCGGGGAGCTGTTTTTT,CASSPQGDTGELFF
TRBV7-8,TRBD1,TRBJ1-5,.,TGTGCCAGCAGCTTAGAATTGAGTGGGACAGAGTATAGCAATCAGCCCCAGCATTTT,CASSLELSGTEYSNQPQHF
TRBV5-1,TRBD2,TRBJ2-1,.,TGCGCCAGCAGCTTGGAGCCTAGCGGAAACAATGAGCAGTTCTTC,CASSLEPSGNNEQFF
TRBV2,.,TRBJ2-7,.,TGTGCCAGCATGGGACTGGACTCCTACGAGCAGTACTTC,CASMGLDSYEQYF
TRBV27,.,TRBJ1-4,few,TGTGCCAGCAGTCACACAGGGAGCCACACTCAAAAACTGTTTTTT,CASSHTGSHTQKLFF
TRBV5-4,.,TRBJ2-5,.,TGTGCCAGCAGCTCCGCGTTAGGGCGGACTAAAGAGACCCAGTACTTC,CASSSALGRTKETQYF
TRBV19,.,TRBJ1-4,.,TGTGCCAGTACCTGGGGGGGGAAAGAAAAACTGTTTTTT,CASTWGGKEKLFF
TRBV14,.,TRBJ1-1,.,TGTGCCAGCAGCCAATTACCAGGCTCGACTGAAGCTTTCTTT,CASSQLPGSTEAFF
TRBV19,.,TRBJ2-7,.,TGTGCCAGTAGCCTGCTGGGGCGGGATGGCTCCTACGAGCAGTACTTC,CASSLLGRDGSYEQYF
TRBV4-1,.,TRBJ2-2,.,TGCGCCAGCAGCCAAGGACTCAACACCGGGGAGCTGTTTTTT,CASSQGLNTGELFF
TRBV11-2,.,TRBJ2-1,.,TGTGCCAGCAGCTCCAGGGGTTTAAGCTCCTACAATGAGCAGTTCTTC,CASSSRGLSSYNEQFF
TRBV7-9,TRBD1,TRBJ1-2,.,TGTTCCAGCCTGAGGACAGGGACGGGCTATGGCTACACCTTC,CSSLRTGTGYGYTF
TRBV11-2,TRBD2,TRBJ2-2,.,TGTGCCAGCAGCTTAGGCCCGAGACTAGCGGGAGGGCCCGGGGAGCTGTTTTTT,CASSLGPRLAGGPGELFF
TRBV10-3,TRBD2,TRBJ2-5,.,TGTGCCATCCAGACTAGCCCCCAAGAGACCCAGTACTTC,CAIQTSPQETQYF
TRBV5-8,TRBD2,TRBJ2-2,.,TGTGCCAGCAGCCGAGGACTAGCGGGCAACACCGGGGAGCTGTTTTTT,CASSRGLAGNTGELFF
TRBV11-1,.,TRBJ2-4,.,TGTGCCAGCAGCTTCGCGGGAGCCAAAAACATTCAGTACTTC,CASSFAGAKNIQYF
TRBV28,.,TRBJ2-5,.,TGTGCCAGCAGGTATCCCGGAGAGACCCAGTACTTC,CASRYPGETQYF
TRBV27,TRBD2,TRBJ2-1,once,TGTGCCAGCAGTTTACGACTAGCGGGAGTCGGTGAGCAGTTCTTC,CASSLRLAGVGEQFF
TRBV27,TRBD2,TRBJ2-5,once,TGTGCCAGCAGTCCGACAGCGGGAGGCTTCCAAGAGACCCAGTACTTC,CASSPTAGGFQETQYF
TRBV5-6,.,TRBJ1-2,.,TGTGCCAGCAGCTTGGGGACACTGGACAATGGCTACACCTTC,CASSLGTLDNGYTF
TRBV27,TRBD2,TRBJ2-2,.,TGTGCCAGCAGGGTAGCGGGAGGCGGTGTTACCGGGGAGCTGTTTTTT,CASRVAGGGVTGELFF
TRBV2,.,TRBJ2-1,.,TGTGCCAGCACCGGGACACGGATATACAATGAGCAGTTCTTC,CASTGTRIYNEQFF